The 29 T cell receptor beta chains given below trace back to one sample, sequenced in a study of blood T cell repertoires in COVID-19. Clones were read by immunoSEQ multiplex PCR, and TCRdb kept only the in-frame ones, dropping some. The sample holds 100,000 to 130,000 clones; about 88% are singletons and the top ten take less than 2.5%. The sequenced sample was peripheral blood. The source is a human donor in a cohort sampled during active COVID-19.

The V gene is TRBV19, the J gene TRBJ1-2; 7 bases fit TRBD1. CDR3 length equals 17 residues. Germline V gene sequence: CDR1 LNHDA, CDR2 SQIVND (reference sequence). Germline trimming cut 2 bases from V and 1 base from J; bases unmatched to any gene: 10. CDR3 in DNA: TGTGCCAGTAGTATAACCCTGGACAGGCTCTATAACTATGGCTACACCTTC. Amino acids: CASSITLDRLYNYGYTF.

The chain is built from TRBV11-2 and TRBJ2-5; 15 positions agree with TRBD2. V was clipped by 3 bases and J by 4 bases; unmatched bases: 9. The CDR3 is 18 amino acids. Germline V lookup: CDR1 SGHAT, CDR2 FQNNGV. CDR3 DNA sequence: TGTGCCAGCAGCTTTGGGGGACTAGCGGGAGGATTGGCAGAGACCCAGTACTTC. Its protein product is CASSFGGLAGGLAETQYF.

The chain recombines TRBV18 with TRBJ1-4; D gene uncertain. In germline, CDR1 is KGHSH, CDR2 LQKENI. There are 14 residues in the CDR3. Trimming left V 0 bases short and J 8 bases short, with 10 bases between. The CDR3 DNA follows: TGTGCCAGCTCACCACCGGTGCGGAGGGAAAAACTGTTTTTT. Translation gives CASSPPVRREKLFF. The whole variable domain, remainder taken from reference TRBV18 and TRBJ1-4, is NAGVMQNPRHLVRRRGQEARLRCSPMKGHSHVYWYRQLPEEGLKFMVYLQKENIIDESGMPKERFSAEFPKEGPSILRIQQVVRGDSAAYFCASSPPVRREKLFFGSGTQLSVL.

The rearrangement links TRBV7-7 to TRBJ2-3; 14 nucleotides agree with TRBD2. The germline V gene encodes CDR1 SSHAT and CDR2 FNYEAQ (reference sequence). The CDR3 loop spans 16 amino acids. CDR3 in DNA: TGTGCTAGCCCAAGCCGACTAGCGGGGGGGGGAGATACGCAGTATTTT. Protein sequence: CASPSRLAGGGDTQYF. Based on the CDR3 plus reference TRBV7-7 and TRBJ2-3, the full variable domain is GAGVSQSPRYKVTKRGQDVTLRCDPISSHATLYWYQQALGQGPEFLTYFNYEAQPDKSGLPSDRFSAERPEGSISTLTIQRTEQRDSAMYRCASPSRLAGGGDTQYFGPGTRLTVL.

The rearrangement uses TRBV6-5 and TRBJ1-6; D call uncertain. Between the trimmed V and J ends, which lost 6 bases and 4 bases, there was a span of 4 bases. This CDR3 is built from 12 residues. Per germline, CDR1 MNHEY and CDR2 SVGAGI. CDR3 in amino acids: CASRQYNSPLHF. The CDR3 DNA follows: TGTGCCAGCAGACAGTATAATTCACCCCTCCACTTT.

The rearrangement joins TRBV12-3 or TRBV12-4 to TRBJ1-2; 10 positions match TRBD1. The CDR3 extends over 13 amino acids. J lost 6 bases, V lost 6 bases, and 4 bases had no gene match. DNA of the CDR3: TGTGCCAGCAGAATCGGGACAGGGGATGGCTACACCTTC. This translates into CASRIGTGDGYTF.

The chain links TRBV6-2 or TRBV6-3 to TRBJ2-1; TRBD2 is a possible D gene (5 bases). Deletions cut 4 bases from V and 7 bases from J, with 20 bases between. The CDR3 loop spans 16 amino acids. The germline V gene encodes CDR1 MNHEY and CDR2 SVGEGT. CDR3 in DNA: TGTGCCAGCAGTTCCCCGGGGAGACCTTCGGGGAATGAGCAGTTCTTC. Encoded protein: CASSSPGRPSGNEQFF.

This chain connects TRBV4-1 to TRBJ1-2, with 8 bases fitting TRBD1. From germline, CDR1 is MGHRA and CDR2 YSYEKL. The trim removed 4 bases at V and 7 bases at J, leaving 8 bases unmatched. This CDR3 is 14 amino acids long. CDR3 amino acids: CASSRPQGAVGYTF. For the CDR3, the DNA is TGCGCCAGCAGCCGCCCGCAGGGGGCTGTTGGCTACACCTTC.

The chain is built from TRBV11-1 and TRBJ2-3; TRBD1 agrees at 9 bases. The CDR3 consists of 15 residues. Germline trimming cut 7 bases from V and 6 bases from J; bases unmatched to any gene: 11. Germline V CDR1 and CDR2: SGHAT, FQDESV (reference sequence). The CDR3 is CASTRGGDRADTQYF. The CDR3 DNA reads TGTGCCAGCACCCGTGGGGGGGACAGGGCGGATACGCAGTATTTT.

In DNA, the CDR3 is TGTGCCAGCAGCCAAGATTTGGACAGGCAAGAGACCCAGTACTTC. Translation: CASSQDLDRQETQYF. The chain links TRBV3-1 (or the pseudogene TRBV3-2) to TRBJ2-5, with 7 positions matching TRBD1. J gave up 2 bases and V 0 bases, and 3 bases lay outside the gene matches. This CDR3 has 15 amino acids. CDR1 and CDR2 (germline): LGHDT, YNNKEL (reference sequence).

The chain combines TRBV19 with TRBJ2-7; D possibly corresponds to TRBD1 (6 bases). The CDR3 length is 13 residues. V lost 9 bases to trimming and J lost 1 base, with 13 bases between them. Germline CDR1 is LNHDA and CDR2 is SQIVND (reference sequence). Here the CDR3 reads CASNGGVSYEQYF. DNA of the CDR3: TGTGCCAGCAATGGGGGCGTTTCCTACGAGCAGTACTTC.

V and J are TRBV28 and TRBJ2-1, with 10 bases identical to TRBD2. Germline V lookup: CDR1 MDHEN, CDR2 SYDVKM. This CDR3 is built from 14 residues. Unmatched junction bases numbered 8, after V lost 8 bases and J lost 7 bases. The CDR3 region has the DNA TGTGCCAGCTACACTAGCGGGGAATGGAATGAGCAGTTCTTC. It codes for CASYTSGEWNEQFF.

This chain uses TRBV6-5 with TRBJ1-5, with D uncertain. Trimming stripped 4 bases from V and 2 bases from J, with 9 bases between. Germline V gene sequence: CDR1 MNHEY, CDR2 SVGAGI. The CDR3 has 14 amino acids. The CDR3 DNA sequence: TGTGCCAGCAGTTTCTCAACGGGCAATCAGCCCCAGCATTTT. It specifies CASSFSTGNQPQHF.

This chain links TRBV7-9 with TRBJ1-1; tentative D call: TRBD1 (6 bases). Trimming cost V 5 bases and J 4 bases, with 8 bases left between them. The CDR3 sequence is 12 residues long. The germline gives CDR1 SEHNR, CDR2 FQNEAQ (reference sequence). CDR3 DNA sequence: TGTGCCAGCAGCCTGGACAGCACTGAAGCTTTCTTT. Protein sequence: CASSLDSTEAFF.

CDR3 in DNA: TGCGCCAGCAGCTTGGTACAGGGTAGCACTGAAGCTTTCTTT. It codes for CASSLVQGSTEAFF. This chain links TRBV5-1 with TRBJ1-1, with D possibly matching TRBD1 (6 bases). Germline V gene data show CDR1 as SGHRS and CDR2 as YFSETQ. This CDR3 has 14 amino acids. V lost 0 bases and J 4 bases, leaving 10 bases between the germline ends.

This sequence joins TRBV19 and TRBJ2-1; 8 nucleotides align to TRBD2. V was pared by 9 bases and J by 4 bases, with 8 bases of the junction left unmatched. The CDR3 runs 14 residues. CDR1 is LNHDA and CDR2 is SQIVND in the germline V gene (reference sequence). The CDR3 here is CASPGGAVYNEQFF. DNA of the CDR3: TGTGCCAGCCCCGGGGGGGCGGTATACAATGAGCAGTTCTTC. Based on the CDR3 plus reference TRBV19 and TRBJ2-1, the full variable domain is DGGITQSPKYLFRKEGQNVTLSCEQNLNHDAMYWYRQDPGQGLRLIYYSQIVNDFQKGDIAEGYSVSREKKESFPLTVTSAQKNPTAFYLCASPGGAVYNEQFFGPGTRLTVL.

The chain recombines TRBV4-2 with TRBJ2-5; TRBD2 aligns across 9 bases. Germline CDR1 LGHNA, CDR2 YNFKEQ. The junction had 4 bases not matched to a gene; V was cut back by 0 bases and J by 2 bases. The CDR3 loop spans 16 amino acids. This CDR3 is CASSQEPAGGQETQYF. CDR3 DNA sequence: TGTGCCAGCAGCCAAGAACCAGCGGGAGGTCAAGAGACCCAGTACTTC.

This chain links TRBV18 with TRBJ1-4; 9 positions agree with TRBD1. Germline-derived CDR1 and CDR2 are KGHSH and LQKENI. V lost 6 bases and J lost 5; bases outside the gene matches: 10. The CDR3 runs to 16 residues. CDR3: CASSPVDRGSNEKLFF. The CDR3 bases are TGTGCCAGCTCCCCAGTAGACAGGGGGTCGAATGAAAAACTGTTTTTT. Using reference TRBV18 and TRBJ1-4 for the parts outside the CDR3, the full variable domain is NAGVMQNPRHLVRRRGQEARLRCSPMKGHSHVYWYRQLPEEGLKFMVYLQKENIIDESGMPKERFSAEFPKEGPSILRIQQVVRGDSAAYFCASSPVDRGSNEKLFFGSGTQLSVL.

This chain joins TRBV27 and TRBJ1-1; weak D call: TRBD1 (6 bases). The CDR3 runs to 16 residues. V lost 3 bases and J lost 0, with 14 bases in between. Germline assignment: CDR1 MNHEY and CDR2 SMNVEV (reference sequence). The CDR3 sequence: CASSFQGLGVNTEAFF. The CDR3 region has the DNA TGTGCCAGCAGTTTCCAGGGGTTAGGGGTGAACACTGAAGCTTTCTTT.

This sequence joins TRBV20-1 and TRBJ2-3, with 10 bases lining up with TRBD2. V lost 3 bases, J lost 0 bases, and 12 bases stayed unmatched. The CDR3 extends over 18 amino acids. CDR1 and CDR2 (germline): DFQATT, SNEGSKA (reference sequence). The CDR3 loop reads CSASPTSGVAYSTDTQYF. The CDR3 DNA reads as TGCAGTGCTAGTCCCACTAGCGGGGTCGCTTATAGCACAGATACGCAGTATTTT.

DNA of the CDR3: TGTGCCAGCAGTTTTCGGGAATTTGGAGCGGAGCAGTTCTTC. This codes for CASSFREFGAEQFF. The J gene is TRBJ2-1, the V gene TRBV27, with TRBD2 as a possible D gene (5 bases). This CDR3 is built from 14 residues. Germline V gives CDR1 MNHEY, CDR2 SMNVEV (reference sequence). With 3 bases removed from V and 10 bases from J, the gap between germline ends came to 16 bases.

The chain couples TRBV10-3 to TRBJ2-7; 8 bases agree with TRBD2. V lost 3 bases and J lost 6; bases outside the gene matches: 16. CDR1 ENHRY and CDR2 SYGVKD come from the germline V gene. The CDR3 length is 17 residues. The CDR3 region is CAISDPRGGAPHGEQYF. DNA of the CDR3: TGTGCCATCAGTGACCCCCGGGGGGGGGCCCCCCATGGCGAGCAGTACTTC.

The chain is built from TRBV6-5 and TRBJ1-2; D remains unclear. Germline V lookup: CDR1 MNHEY, CDR2 SVGAGI. The CDR3 covers 14 residues. The V and J ends lost 0 bases and 3 bases respectively, with 8 bases between them. The CDR3 here is CASSYSGGDYGYTF. For the CDR3, the DNA is TGTGCCAGCAGTTACTCCGGAGGCGACTATGGCTACACCTTC.

The rearrangement links TRBV2 to TRBJ2-7, with no clear D. CDR3 length: 15 amino acids. Germline V gives CDR1 SNHLY, CDR2 FYNNEI. V lost 6 bases, J lost 2 bases, and 17 bases lay in between. CDR3 protein: CASRGDGQLAYEQYF. CDR3 in DNA: TGTGCCAGCAGGGGCGATGGGCAACTGGCCTACGAGCAGTACTTC.

This sequence joins TRBV28 and TRBJ1-1; D is possibly TRBD1 (6 bases). Germline V gives CDR1 MDHEN, CDR2 SYDVKM. The CDR3 runs 17 residues. Trimming stripped 3 bases from V and 1 base from J, with 18 bases between. The CDR3 protein is CASSLRFGEGQNTEAFF. The CDR3 DNA follows: TGTGCCAGCAGTTTGCGTTTTGGGGAGGGACAGAACACTGAAGCTTTCTTT.

The rearrangement links TRBV16 to TRBJ1-6; D uncertain. This CDR3 region has 17 residues. The germline V and J ends were trimmed by 3 bases and 5 bases, with 17 bases remaining between them. Germline CDR1 reads KGHSY; CDR2 reads FQNENV. Here the CDR3 reads CASSHSAPGRNNSPLHF. Written as DNA, the CDR3 is TGTGCCAGCAGCCACTCCGCCCCCGGGAGAAATAATTCACCCCTCCACTTT. The variable domain in full, with the rest retrieved from reference TRBV16 and TRBJ1-6, is GEEVAQTPKHLVRGEGQKAKLYCAPIKGHSYVFWYQQVLKNEFKFLISFQNENVFDETGMPKERFSAKCLPNSPCSLEIQATKLEDSAVYFCASSHSAPGRNNSPLHFGNGTRLTVT.

This clone was recorded once. V usage is TRBV3-1 (or the pseudogene TRBV3-2) and J usage is TRBJ2-1; 8 nucleotides line up with TRBD2. J lost 2 bases, V lost 0 bases, and 6 bases had no gene match. CDR3 length equals 17 residues. Germline CDR1 reads LGHDT; CDR2 reads YNNKEL (reference sequence). The CDR3 coding sequence is TGTGCCAGCAGCCAAGATGGAAGCGGGAGACCCTACAATGAGCAGTTCTTC. Translated: CASSQDGSGRPYNEQFF.

This chain uses TRBV7-9 with TRBJ1-1, with 8 bases lining up with TRBD1. The V and J ends lost 1 base and 5 bases, in that order; junction bases with no gene match: 3. Germline V gene sequence: CDR1 SEHNR, CDR2 FQNEAQ (reference sequence). The CDR3 is 14 amino acids. The CDR3: CASSLDGQGTEAFF. CDR3 coding DNA: TGTGCCAGCAGCTTAGACGGACAGGGAACTGAAGCTTTCTTT.

V gene TRBV6-4 combines with J gene TRBJ2-1; D might be TRBD1 (5 bases). CDR3 length: 14 residues. Trimming removed 3 bases at V and 5 bases at J, with 11 bases between. CDR1 MRHNA and CDR2 SNTAGT come from the germline V gene. CDR3 loop: CASSEVDRNNEQFF. CDR3 sequence (DNA): TGTGCCAGCAGTGAAGTTGACAGAAACAATGAGCAGTTCTTC.